Listed here are 5 T cell receptor beta chains from one sample, sequenced in a study of T cell changes during pregnancy in multiple sclerosis. Clones were read by immunoSEQ multiplex PCR, and TCRdb kept only the in-frame ones, dropping some. The sample includes 50,000 to 65,000 clones, 80% to 95% of them seen just once. This material consisted of peripheral blood, taken in the third trimester of pregnancy. These TCRs come from a female donor in good health, enrolled as a control in a pregnancy study.

The chain uses TRBV5-4 and TRBJ2-2, with 8 bases fitting TRBD1. The CDR3 extends over 16 amino acids. Per the germline V gene, CDR1 is SGHNT and CDR2 is YYREEE (reference sequence). Trimming cost V 1 base and J 4 bases; bases outside gene matches: 6. CDR3 in DNA: TGTGCCAGCAGCTTGCAGGGGGCGATTCTCACCGGGGAGCTGTTTTTT. Protein sequence: CASSLQGAILTGELFF.

V is TRBV7-2 and J is TRBJ2-5, with TRBD2 as a possible D gene (6 bases). The CDR3 contains 15 residues. CDR1 is SGHTA, CDR2 FQGNSA, per germline. Trimming removed 3 bases at V and 1 base at J, with 12 bases between. CDR3 sequence (DNA): TGTGCCAGCAGCTTCCGGCTAGCGCCCCAAGAGACCCAGTACTTC. It translates to CASSFRLAPQETQYF.

The chain employs TRBV5-5 and TRBJ1-5; 9 bases line up with TRBD1. This CDR3 is built from 16 residues. Trimming cost V 4 bases and J 1 base; bases outside gene matches: 6. Germline V lookup: CDR1 SGHKS, CDR2 YYEKEE (reference sequence). The CDR3, as DNA: TGTGCCAGCAGCCCTGGGACAGGGAAAAGCAATCAGCCCCAGCATTTT. It codes for CASSPGTGKSNQPQHF.

This rearrangement joins TRBV5-5 to TRBJ1-1; possibly TRBD1 for D (5 bases). Per the germline V gene, CDR1 is SGHKS and CDR2 is YYEKEE (reference sequence). Trimming removed 4 bases from V and 11 bases from J, with 18 bases in between. This CDR3 is built from 13 residues. This chain's CDR3 is CASSPWGVDRAFF. DNA for the CDR3: TGTGCCAGCAGCCCATGGGGGGTTGATAGGGCTTTCTTT.

This clone appeared once. The rearrangement uses TRBV7-6 and TRBJ1-6, with 11 positions matching TRBD1. J lost 9 bases, V lost 5 bases, and 3 bases had no gene match. Germline CDR1 reads SGHVS; CDR2 reads FNYEAQ. CDR3 length: 14 amino acids. CDR3 bases: TGTGCCAGCAGCCAGGACAGGGGGCGTTCACCCCTCCACTTT. Translation gives CASSQDRGRSPLHF.